A single sample gave rise to the 31 T cell receptor beta chains below, sequenced in a study of control samples from healthy donors and cancer patients. Using immunoSEQ multiplex PCR, the repertoire was profiled, and TCRdb retains in-frame clones only, with some absent. The sample has over 85,000 clones, roughly 90% seen once. Sequencing was done on a sample of PBMCs. These receptors came from a woman aged 60-75 years with lung cancer.

V gene TRBV6-5 combines with J gene TRBJ2-1; D unresolved. Germline V gives CDR1 MNHEY, CDR2 SVGAGI. Trimming pared 7 bases from V and 10 bases from J, leaving 14 bases between. The CDR3 runs to 12 residues. CDR3 nucleotides: TGTGCCAGCACCACCGGTCCCGGGGAGCAGTTCTTC. It encodes CASTTGPGEQFF.

The chain is built from TRBV7-9 and TRBJ1-1; D might be TRBD1 (6 bases). V lost 3 bases, J lost 7 bases, and 9 bases lay in between. Germline V CDR1 and CDR2: SEHNR, FQNEAQ (reference sequence). This CDR3 comprises 12 residues. The CDR3 reads CASSFGTNEAFF. CDR3 nucleotide sequence: TGTGCCAGCAGCTTCGGGACAAATGAAGCTTTCTTT.

This clone was seen only once. DNA of the CDR3: TGTGCCAGCAGTCAAACATACTCTGGAAACACCATATATTTT. Translated, it gives CASSQTYSGNTIYF. J is TRBJ1-3 and V is TRBV6-5, with D unresolved. From germline, CDR1 is MNHEY and CDR2 SVGAGI. CDR3 length: 14 residues. Trimming took 5 bases from V and 0 from J, leaving 8 bases between them.

The rearrangement joins TRBV5-6 to TRBJ1-1; D is uncertain. Germline V gives CDR1 SGHDT, CDR2 YYEEEE. This CDR3 has 13 residues. Trimming cost V 9 bases and J 0 bases, with 12 bases left between them. CDR3 DNA: TGTGCCACTCGCTCGTCTATGAACACTGAAGCTTTCTTT. This codes for CATRSSMNTEAFF.

The chain links TRBV7-2 to TRBJ1-1, with D hard to call. Germline V CDR1 and CDR2: SGHTA, FQGNSA. The CDR3 has 13 amino acids. Trimming cost V 5 bases and J 1 base, with 8 bases left between them. CDR3 nucleotide sequence: TGTGCCAGCAGCCCTCGGTCGAACACTGAAGCTTTCTTT. This encodes CASSPRSNTEAFF.

This chain joins TRBV19 and TRBJ1-2, with TRBD1 as a possible D gene (6 bases). Germline CDR1 and CDR2: LNHDA and SQIVND (reference sequence). The CDR3 consists of 13 residues. For the CDR3, the DNA is TGTAAGGGCGACAGGTCCTTCAACTATGGCTACACCTTC. Translated, it gives CKGDRSFNYGYTF.

The chain employs TRBV5-1 and TRBJ1-6; 10 bases are shared with TRBD1. From germline, CDR1 is SGHRS and CDR2 YFSETQ. V lost 4 bases to trimming and J lost 14 bases; unmatched junction nucleotides: 9. CDR3 length equals 14 residues. The CDR3 region is CASSPGQGLEALHF. CDR3 nucleotide sequence: TGCGCCAGCAGCCCGGGACAGGGGCTCGAGGCCCTCCACTTT.

V and J are TRBV3-1 (or the pseudogene TRBV3-2) and TRBJ1-1, with no clear D. Trimming pared 8 bases from V and 8 bases from J, leaving 15 bases between. CDR1 LGHDT and CDR2 YNNKEL come from the germline V gene (reference sequence). The CDR3 runs 12 residues. Here the CDR3 reads CASGSLETEAFF. In nucleotides, the CDR3 is TGTGCCAGCGGGAGCCTGGAGACGGAAGCTTTCTTT.

The chain is built from TRBV27 and TRBJ1-5; a possible D gene is TRBD1 (5 bases). V lost 10 bases, J lost 0 bases, and 10 bases lay in between. Per the germline V gene, CDR1 is MNHEY and CDR2 is SMNVEV (reference sequence). CDR3 length: 13 residues. The CDR3 protein is CANRDSSNQPQHF. CDR3 sequence (DNA): TGTGCCAACAGAGACAGTAGCAATCAGCCCCAGCATTTT.

The rearrangement joins TRBV5-5 to TRBJ1-2; maybe TRBD1 (5 bases). V was pared by 4 bases and J by 2 bases, with 15 bases between. CDR1 SGHKS and CDR2 YYEKEE come from the germline V gene (reference sequence). The CDR3 runs 15 residues. The CDR3 spells CASSRDVGANYGYTF. The CDR3 DNA reads as TGTGCCAGCAGCAGGGACGTCGGAGCCAACTATGGCTACACCTTC.

The chain has TRBV18 and TRBJ1-1; tentatively, D is TRBD1 (6 bases). V lost 2 bases to trimming and J lost 3 bases, with 13 bases between them. This CDR3 has 15 residues. Germline V gene data show CDR1 as KGHSH and CDR2 as LQKENI. In nucleotides, the CDR3 is TGTGCCAGCTCACCAACGGCAGGGGAAGACACTGAAGCTTTCTTT. It is translated as CASSPTAGEDTEAFF.

This clone was counted a single time. The rearrangement joins TRBV19 to TRBJ2-7, with 11 nucleotides matching TRBD2. Trimming at V came to 3 bases and at J to 3 bases, leaving 16 bases not matched to a gene. The CDR3 is made up of 19 amino acids. The germline V gene has CDR1 LNHDA and CDR2 SQIVND (reference sequence). The CDR3 reads CASSISPRYSTSGGYEQYF. For the CDR3, the DNA is TGTGCCAGTAGTATTAGCCCCCGTTATAGCACTAGCGGGGGCTACGAGCAGTACTTC.

This clone was observed a few times. The gene calls are TRBV3-1 (or the pseudogene TRBV3-2) and TRBJ2-7; D gene ambiguous. The ends were cut back, 1 base at V and 0 bases at J, with 10 bases in the middle. The germline V gene encodes CDR1 LGHDT and CDR2 YNNKEL (reference sequence). The CDR3 is made up of 15 amino acids. This CDR3 reads CASSQGHSSSYEQYF. The CDR3 DNA reads TGTGCCAGCAGCCAAGGGCACAGCAGCTCCTACGAGCAGTACTTC.

J is TRBJ1-2 and V is TRBV29-1; 7 bases line up with TRBD1. This CDR3 region has 15 residues. Losses at the gene ends were 0 bases for V and 1 base for J; bases not matched to a gene: 5. The V gene's germline CDR1 is SQVTM and CDR2 ANQGSEA. DNA of the CDR3: TGCAGCGTTGAAGAACAGACAGGGAGTAACTATGGCTACACCTTC. Its protein product is CSVEEQTGSNYGYTF.

This clone was counted a single time. This chain joins TRBV28 and TRBJ2-2; D uncertain. CDR3 length: 14 amino acids. Per the germline V gene, CDR1 is MDHEN and CDR2 is SYDVKM. Trimming shortened V by 7 bases and J by 7 bases, and 16 bases separated the two germline ends. The CDR3 coding sequence is TGTGCCAGCATCTCCCACCAATTTGTCGGGGAGCTGTTTTTT. Protein sequence: CASISHQFVGELFF.

The gene calls are TRBV9 and TRBJ1-6; TRBD1 is a possible D gene (5 bases). This CDR3 is built from 15 residues. The germline gives CDR1 SGDLS, CDR2 YYNGEE. The ends were cut back, 3 bases at V and 9 bases at J, with 16 bases in the middle. CDR3: CASSATGDHGSPLHF. DNA of the CDR3: TGTGCCAGCAGCGCTACAGGTGATCATGGTTCACCCCTCCACTTT.

The V gene is TRBV5-8, the J gene TRBJ1-4; 7 bases line up with TRBD1. The CDR3 covers 15 residues. The V gene end was trimmed by 0 bases and the J gene end by 7 bases; junction bases not matched to a gene: 6. Per the germline V gene, CDR1 is SGHTS and CDR2 is YDEGEE. The CDR3 here is CASSLEGARREKLFF. The CDR3 coding sequence is TGTGCCAGCAGCTTGGAGGGGGCGCGACGTGAAAAACTGTTTTTT.

The chain combines TRBV28 with TRBJ1-2; D possibly corresponds to TRBD1 (6 bases). The CDR3 length is 14 residues. The germline gives CDR1 MDHEN, CDR2 SYDVKM. Trimming shortened V by 8 bases and J by 8 bases, and 21 bases separated the two germline ends. CDR3 nucleotide sequence: TGTGCCAGCTACGTTGAAGGGAGGGGGACGGGCTACACCTTC. Translating gives CASYVEGRGTGYTF.

This clone was seen a handful of times. The V gene is TRBV19, the J gene TRBJ1-2; no clear D gene. V lost 5 bases, J lost 0 bases, and 13 bases lay in between. Germline assignment: CDR1 LNHDA and CDR2 SQIVND (reference sequence). CDR3 length equals 15 residues. The CDR3 coding sequence is TGTGCCAGTAGTGAAAGATCCAGAGCTAACTATGGCTACACCTTC. This encodes CASSERSRANYGYTF.

The chain has TRBV6-1 and TRBJ2-3, with TRBD2 matching over 12 bases. This CDR3 spans 16 amino acids. The J segment lost 10 bases and the V segment lost 1 base, leaving 9 bases of the junction unmatched. Looked up from germline, CDR1 is MNHNS and CDR2 is SASEGT. CDR3 in DNA: TGTGCCAGCAGTGAAGAGGCGGGACTAGCGGGTCCCCCGCAGTATTTT. Translating it yields CASSEEAGLAGPPQYF.

The V gene is TRBV3-1 (or the pseudogene TRBV3-2), the J gene TRBJ1-6; 7 bases fit TRBD1. With 1 base clipped from V and 5 bases from J, the junction kept 2 bases outside the gene matches. This CDR3 spans 15 amino acids. Germline V gene data show CDR1 as LGHDT and CDR2 as YNNKEL (reference sequence). The CDR3 region is CASSQGDRDNSPLHF. In nucleotides, the CDR3 is TGTGCCAGCAGCCAAGGTGACAGGGATAATTCACCCCTCCACTTT.

The V call is TRBV28, the J call TRBJ1-2; the D is unclear. The V gene lost 6 bases and the J gene lost 2 bases, with 7 bases spanning the gap. CDR1 and CDR2 (germline): MDHEN, SYDVKM. This CDR3 spans 12 amino acids. DNA of the CDR3: TGTGCCAGCAGCGCTAAGAACTATGGCTACACCTTC. As protein: CASSAKNYGYTF.

The V and J genes are TRBV30 and TRBJ1-3, with TRBD1 matching over 8 bases. Trimming cost V 0 bases and J 0 bases; bases outside gene matches: 1. Germline V gene sequence: CDR1 GTSNPN, CDR2 SVGIG (reference sequence). This CDR3 contains 15 residues. DNA for the CDR3: TGTGCCTGGAGTGTCGGGACAGGCTCTGGAAACACCATATATTTT. Its protein is CAWSVGTGSGNTIYF.

The chain recombines TRBV25-1 with TRBJ1-2; 8 bases align to TRBD1. This CDR3 is built from 16 residues. V dropped 1 base and J dropped 6; count of bases not matched to a gene: 10. Germline V gene data show CDR1 as MGHDK and CDR2 as SYGVNS. CDR3 sequence: CASSESGGTGRNGYTF. The CDR3 DNA reads TGTGCCAGCAGTGAATCGGGGGGGACAGGCAGAAATGGCTACACCTTC.

The J gene is TRBJ2-3, the V gene TRBV7-2; 10 bases align to TRBD2. CDR1 is SGHTA and CDR2 is FQGNSA in the germline V gene. V dropped 3 bases and J dropped 0; count of bases not matched to a gene: 12. The CDR3 runs 19 residues. The CDR3 bases are TGTGCCAGCAGCTTCTCTCCCCTACTAGCGGGGTCTAGCACAGATACGCAGTATTTT. Protein product: CASSFSPLLAGSSTDTQYF.

This clone was picked up a small number of times. The rearrangement uses TRBV7-9 and TRBJ1-5, with D maybe TRBD1 (5 bases). Trimming pared 2 bases from V and 0 bases from J, leaving 8 bases between. Per germline, CDR1 SEHNR and CDR2 FQNEAQ (reference sequence). The CDR3 totals 15 residues. For the CDR3, the DNA is TGTGCCAGCAGCTTAACAGGTCGTAGCAATCAGCCCCAGCATTTT. It specifies CASSLTGRSNQPQHF.

The chain carries TRBV5-4 and TRBJ2-5; no clear D gene. V was shortened by 2 bases and J by 1 base, with 15 bases between the two germline ends. This CDR3 spans 16 amino acids. The germline V gene encodes CDR1 SGHNT and CDR2 YYREEE (reference sequence). The CDR3, as DNA: TGTGCCAGCAGCTTTGGCCGAGGCGTCAGCCAAGAGACCCAGTACTTC. This codes for CASSFGRGVSQETQYF.

The chain links TRBV9 to TRBJ1-1; D unresolved. Trimming shortened V by 5 bases and J by 2 bases, and 13 bases separated the two germline ends. The CDR3 length is 14 residues. CDR1 and CDR2 from the germline V gene are SGDLS and YYNGEE. The CDR3: CASSPYDTNTEAFF. CDR3 sequence (DNA): TGTGCCAGCAGTCCATACGACACCAACACTGAAGCTTTCTTT.

The chain links TRBV3-1 (or the pseudogene TRBV3-2) to TRBJ1-4; possibly TRBD1 for D (6 bases). Between the trimmed V and J ends, which lost 3 bases and 8 bases, there was a span of 25 bases. CDR3 size: 18 residues. Germline V gives CDR1 LGHDT, CDR2 YNNKEL (reference sequence). The CDR3 here is CASSQEPTQGCAREKLFF. CDR3 coding DNA: TGTGCCAGCAGCCAGGAACCGACTCAGGGGTGCGCGCGGGAAAAACTGTTTTTT.

V usage is TRBV14 and J usage is TRBJ1-4, with 9 bases matching TRBD1. The CDR3 sequence is 15 residues long. The germline CDR1 and CDR2 sequences are SGHDN and FVKESK. V lost 4 bases, J lost 3 bases, and 3 bases stayed unmatched. The CDR3 coding sequence is TGTGCCAGCAGCCCAAGGACAGGGGCTAATGAAAAACTGTTTTTT. This sequence encodes CASSPRTGANEKLFF. Drawing the rest from reference TRBV14 and TRBJ1-4, the complete variable domain is EAGVTQFPSHSVIEKGQTVTLRCDPISGHDNLYWYRRVMGKEIKFLLHFVKESKQDESGMPNNRFLAERTGGTYSTLKVQPAELEDSGVYFCASSPRTGANEKLFFGSGTQLSVL.

In its sample, this clone was seen once. The same CDR3 is also encoded by other DNA sequences in this sample. This chain connects TRBV7-9 to TRBJ1-1; no clear D. This CDR3 comprises 12 residues. V was cut by 0 bases and J by 5 bases, with 4 bases left in between. Germline V gives CDR1 SEHNR, CDR2 FQNEAQ (reference sequence). CDR3 bases: TGTGCCAGCAGCTTAGCTTTTACTGAAGCTTTCTTT. Translation: CASSLAFTEAFF.